These 5 T cell receptor beta chains came from one sample sequenced in a study of tissue T cells after allogeneic stem cell transplantation. This sample's time point: mouse harvest day 14 after allogeneic transplant. Mouse grafts combined 10^7 T-cell-depleted bone marrow cells with 10^6 splenic CD5+ T cells. Method: immunoSEQ multiplex PCR; TCRdb's copy keeps in-frame clones and lacks some. The sample gives about 2,000 clones, roughly half of which show up once; about 40% is in the top ten. Sequencing was carried out using liver tissue. All receptors derive from a female BALB/c mouse given C57BL/6 T cells with graft-versus-host disease after an allogeneic hematopoietic cell transplant.

The sample holds a few counts of this clone. Each gene name is a mouse one. The CDR3 end falls 1 residue outside the read, so it is completed with the germline J gene. The chain employs TRBV3 and TRBJ1-3, with 8 bases aligning to TRBD1. The V and J ends lost 3 bases and 4 bases, in that order; junction bases with no gene match: 5. The CDR3 contains 15 residues. Germline-derived CDR1 and CDR2 are SNHLY and FYNGKV (reference sequence). Partial CDR3 DNA: TGTGCCAGCAGCTTCCAGGGGGCGCGGGGAAATACGCTCTAT. Amino acids: CASSFQGARGNTLY. The complete CDR3 sequence is CASSFQGARGNTLYF.

In regard to this clone: Gene names follow the mouse nomenclature. The CDR3 end is not reached by the read, which stops 1 residue before it; the germline J gene fills it in. The chain carries TRBV26 and TRBJ1-3; the D is unclear. CDR1 is KGHPV and CDR2 is FQNQEV in the germline V gene (reference sequence). Between the trimmed V and J ends, which lost 4 bases and 0 bases, there was a span of 7 bases. The CDR3 is 14 residues long. The sequenced part of the CDR3 DNA is TGTGCCAGCAGTCCCTCAAATTCTGGAAATACGCTCTAT. Translation: CASSPSNSGNTLY. The whole CDR3 is CASSPSNSGNTLYF. Variable domain in full (rest from reference TRBV26 and TRBJ1-3): NSKVIQTPRYLVKGQGQKAKMRCIPEKGHPVVFWYQQNKNNEFKFLINFQNQEVLQQIDMTEKRFSAECPSNSPCSLEIQSSEAGDSALYLCASSPSNSGNTLYFGEGSRLIVV.

To note about this clone: Gene names follow the mouse nomenclature. The CDR3 extends 1 residue past the end of the read, so its final part is completed from the germline J gene. The chain recombines TRBV23 with TRBJ2-2; the table assigns TRBD2, which was not confirmed against the DNA. The CDR3 has 14 amino acids. The germline CDR1 and CDR2 sequences are KGHTA and FQNQQP. CDR3 DNA, as far as it was read: TGCTCCAGCAGTCCTGGGGGGAACACCGGGCAGCTCTAC. This gives the protein CSSSPGGNTGQLY. The CDR3 as a whole reads CSSSPGGNTGQLYF.

Worth noting for this clone: Genes here carry mouse names. The read halts 1 residue ahead of the CDR3 end, with the missing end drawn from the germline J gene. J is TRBJ1-5 and V is TRBV2; 9 bases agree with TRBD1. Germline V gene lookup returns CDR1 LGHNA and CDR2 YSYQKL. J gave up 2 bases and V 3 bases, and 2 bases lay outside the gene matches. The CDR3 is made up of 15 amino acids. CDR3 amino acids: CASSHRDRDNQAPLF. The part of the CDR3 DNA that was read is TGTGCCAGCAGCCACCGGGACAGGGACAACCAGGCTCCGCTT. Based on the CDR3 plus reference TRBV2 and TRBJ1-5, the full variable domain is DPKIIQKPKYLVAVTGSEKILICEQYLGHNAMYWYRQSAKKPLEFMFSYSYQKLMDNQTASSRFQPQSSKKNHLDLQITALKPDDSATYFCASSHRDRDNQAPLFGEGTRLSVL.

The sample holds a few counts of this clone. The germline and genes are mouse ones. The observed sequence ends 1 residue before the CDR3 terminus, with the missing tail filled in from the germline J gene. This sequence joins TRBV26 and TRBJ1-3; 8 bases fit TRBD1. Germline values: CDR1 KGHPV, CDR2 FQNQEV (reference sequence). With V trimmed by 2 bases and J by 0 bases, 3 bases remained unmatched. CDR3 length: 16 residues. CDR3 DNA (partial): TGTGCCAGCAGTCTGGAGACAGGGGTTTCTGGAAATACGCTCTAT. Protein sequence: CASSLETGVSGNTLY. The entire CDR3 protein is CASSLETGVSGNTLYF. The complete variable domain, with remaining parts taken from reference TRBV26 and TRBJ1-3, reads NSKVIQTPRYLVKGQGQKAKMRCIPEKGHPVVFWYQQNKNNEFKFLINFQNQEVLQQIDMTEKRFSAECPSNSPCSLEIQSSEAGDSALYLCASSLETGVSGNTLYFGEGSRLIVV.